This T cell receptor (beta chain) stems from a study of blood T cell repertoires in COVID-19 (dated by TCRdb to about 2020). Broadly, across the study: The collaborator samples originated in the United States, Italy and Spain and spanned the acute and convalescent phases of COVID-19. The prospective study material was composed of cDNA or gDNA derived from T cells, B-cell-depleted T cells, or PBMCs. The dataset comprised deeply sampled blood TCRbeta repertoires from subjects exposed to, actively infected with, or recovered from COVID-19. The repertoires were released in a freely available public database intended as a resource for research on the immune response to SARS-CoV-2. The samples were drawn from two sources: the first 160 participants of the ongoing ImmuneRACE study, and about 1,300 subjects contributed by 6 global collaborators. Sample metadata almost always included a de-identified subject ID, COVID-19 status, age in years and sex. HLA class I and class II types, where available, came from metadata supplied by the sample provider rather than from assay-based typing.

The germline V gene gives CDR1 as SGHDN and CDR2 as FVKESK. The CDR3 starts with the cysteine, ends with the phenylalanine, and has 13 residues. Left in the record is the CDR3 DNA by itself, 39 bases read in frame from the first base. V is cut by 4 bases and J by 8 bases, and the space between the germline ends is 14 bases. The collaborating institutions used their own protocols to collect whole blood in K2EDTA tubes. For TCRbeta analysis, collaborators shipped samples as frozen whole blood, isolated PBMCs, or DNA extracted from either of those sample types. Note on this clone: The target of this receptor is not known. No base quality values were provided; no much bigger clone lies one nucleotide off.

The study at large found these results: The quantity of clinical and demographic metadata differed by source and by participant and was supplied without curation.

The immunoSEQ Assay, a bias-controlled multiplex PCR, was used to amplify TCRbeta CDR3 regions from genomic DNA. The study's processing was this. The number of nucleated cells in each sample was estimated by amplification of reference gene primers within the assay. To quantify the absolute abundance of each unique TCRbeta CDR3 rearrangement, sequence reads were collapsed and filtered. Productive Simpson clonality was computed per sample as the square root of Simpson's diversity index over productive rearrangements. TCRdb took over this immuneACCESS table, retaining in-frame rearrangements with V and J assigned. Such tables are incomplete; in checked studies, under half of the missing clones stem from an unresolved V gene, and the remainder is unexplained. Clone size and the V and J calls come from that table; the DNA yielded D and trimming. The sample table shows about 130,000 clones, and under 85% are seen once. The ten largest account for about 12% of the sample.

The specimen was peripheral blood. The rearranged chain carries TRBV14 and TRBJ1-1; the D segment could be TRBD1, given 6 matching bases. The origin of this receptor is a woman aged 60-75 years with acute or convalescent COVID-19. The CDR3 region reads CASSPRQVGEAFF. The DNA reads TGTGCCAGCAGCCCGCGACAGGTTGGAGAAGCTTTCTTT.